This entry lists 13 T cell receptor beta chains sequenced from one sample in a study of blood T cell repertoires in COVID-19. Assay: immunoSEQ multiplex PCR; the TCRdb copy retains only in-frame clones and omits some. The data contain around 460,000 clones, around 90% of them singletons. Sequencing used peripheral blood. These receptor sequences come from a man between 18 and 29 years old with COVID-19, enrolled during active disease.

V and J are TRBV5-1 and TRBJ1-1; D is perhaps TRBD1 (5 bases). This CDR3 is built from 13 residues. Trimming cost V 0 bases and J 5 bases, with 8 bases left between them. Germline loops: CDR1 SGHRS, CDR2 YFSETQ. The CDR3 region has the DNA TGCGCCAGCAGCTTGGCAGGGATTACTGAAGCTTTCTTT. This gives the protein CASSLAGITEAFF.

As DNA, the CDR3 is TGTGCCAGTGAAGGCAGGGGGCTTGGGAACACTGAAGCTTTCTTT. Translated: CASEGRGLGNTEAFF. The V gene is TRBV19, the J gene TRBJ1-1; 8 bases are shared with TRBD1. The CDR3 spans 15 residues. Trimming cost V 8 bases and J 1 base; bases outside gene matches: 9. CDR1 LNHDA and CDR2 SQIVND come from the germline V gene (reference sequence).

The chain joins TRBV15 to TRBJ2-7, with 8 bases lining up with TRBD1. Germline V gives CDR1 LNHNV, CDR2 YYDKDF (reference sequence). The J segment lost 3 bases and the V segment lost 4 bases, leaving 11 bases of the junction unmatched. This CDR3 comprises 16 residues. CDR3 DNA sequence: TGTGCCACCAGCAAGGGGGTACAGGGGGGAGACTACGAGCAGTACTTC. Translating it yields CATSKGVQGGDYEQYF.

This chain links TRBV12-3 or TRBV12-4 with TRBJ2-5, with no clear D. V shed 6 bases and J shed 3 bases, with 11 bases lying between them. The CDR3 contains 13 residues. As DNA, the CDR3 is TGTGCCAGCAGACCAACAGAAGAAGAGACCCAGTACTTC. Amino acids: CASRPTEEETQYF.

V usage is TRBV6-2 or TRBV6-3 and J usage is TRBJ2-1; D remains unclear. Germline CDR1 reads MNHEY; CDR2 reads SVGEGT. This CDR3 comprises 15 residues. Trimming cost V 6 bases and J 8 bases, with 20 bases left between them. This CDR3 is CASSPLPVNSHEQFF. For the CDR3, the DNA is TGTGCCAGCAGCCCCCTCCCCGTAAATAGTCATGAGCAGTTCTTC.

CDR3 amino acids: CASSDPSGGAYYNEQFF. In DNA form, the CDR3 reads TGCGCCAGCAGTGATCCCTCCGGCGGGGCCTACTACAATGAGCAGTTCTTC. V usage is TRBV10-2 and J usage is TRBJ2-1; D is perhaps TRBD2 (6 bases). Germline CDR1 WSHSY, CDR2 SAAADI. V lost 3 bases to trimming and J lost 3 bases, with 18 bases between them. There are 17 residues in the CDR3.

This chain joins TRBV29-1 and TRBJ1-4; D might be TRBD1 (6 bases). Germline V gene lookup returns CDR1 SQVTM and CDR2 ANQGSEA. This CDR3 contains 14 residues. Between the trimmed V and J ends, which lost 4 bases and 3 bases, there was a span of 12 bases. This chain's CDR3 is CSVGVTGSNEKLFF. In DNA, the CDR3 is TGCAGCGTTGGGGTGACAGGTTCTAATGAAAAACTGTTTTTT.

The chain employs TRBV7-8 and TRBJ2-5; 9 nucleotides align to TRBD2. The V and J ends lost 6 bases and 5 bases, in that order; junction bases with no gene match: 16. Germline assignment: CDR1 SGHVS and CDR2 FQNEAQ. The CDR3 contains 17 residues. The CDR3 loop reads CASSQHGQRGAGETQYF. DNA of the CDR3: TGTGCCAGCAGTCAACACGGCCAGCGGGGGGCGGGTGAGACCCAGTACTTC.

Only a few counts were recorded for this clone. The genes are TRBV27 and TRBJ2-7, with 8 bases identical to TRBD2. The CDR3 extends over 14 amino acids. From germline, CDR1 is MNHEY and CDR2 SMNVEV (reference sequence). Trimming at V came to 5 bases and at J to 5 bases, leaving 8 bases not matched to a gene. CDR3 sequence reads: CASSPYSGNNEQYF. CDR3 in DNA: TGTGCCAGCAGTCCCTATAGCGGGAACAACGAGCAGTACTTC.

The chain carries TRBV6-5 and TRBJ1-1; 10 nucleotides agree with TRBD1. This CDR3 region has 14 residues. Germline V gene lookup returns CDR1 MNHEY and CDR2 SVGAGI. The V segment lost 10 bases and the J segment 4 bases; nucleotides outside the gene matches: 9. CDR3 DNA sequence: TGTGCCACCCTGGGCCGGGACAGGGGCACTGAAGCTTTCTTT. Amino acid sequence: CATLGRDRGTEAFF.

The chain couples TRBV10-2 to TRBJ2-5; TRBD2 matches 8 bases. The J segment lost 4 bases and the V segment lost 2 bases, leaving 3 bases of the junction unmatched. CDR3 size: 14 residues. Germline V gives CDR1 WSHSY, CDR2 SAAADI. In DNA form, the CDR3 reads TGCGCCAGCAGTGAGCCCGGACTAGCAGAGACCCAGTACTTC. Translation: CASSEPGLAETQYF.

CDR3 DNA sequence: TGCGCCAGCAGCTTCGGCCAGCGGAACAATGAGCAGTTCTTC. Its protein is CASSFGQRNNEQFF. This rearrangement joins TRBV5-1 to TRBJ2-1, with D tentatively TRBD2 (5 bases). Per germline, CDR1 SGHRS and CDR2 YFSETQ. Trimming removed 2 bases at V and 5 bases at J, with 11 bases between. The CDR3 has 14 residues. Supplemented by reference TRBV5-1 and TRBJ2-1, the full variable domain reads KAGVTQTPRYLIKTRGQQVTLSCSPISGHRSVSWYQQTPGQGLQFLFEYFSETQRNKGNFPGRFSGRQFSNSRSEMNVSTLELGDSALYLCASSFGQRNNEQFFGPGTRLTVL.

There are a few counts of this clone. The gene calls are TRBV11-2 and TRBJ1-1; D perhaps matches TRBD1 (5 bases). Germline V gene lookup returns CDR1 SGHAT and CDR2 FQNNGV. V gave up 8 bases and J gave up 7 bases, with 17 bases separating them. There are 13 residues in the CDR3. The DNA for the CDR3 is TGTGCCAGCTCTTGGGGCCCGGGCCGTGAAGCTTTCTTT. Protein product: CASSWGPGREAFF. The full variable domain, rest sourced from reference TRBV11-2 and TRBJ1-1, is EAGVAQSPRYKIIEKRQSVAFWCNPISGHATLYWYQQILGQGPKLLIQFQNNGVVDDSQLPKDRFSAERLKGVDSTLKIQPAKLEDSAVYLCASSWGPGREAFFGQGTRLTVV.